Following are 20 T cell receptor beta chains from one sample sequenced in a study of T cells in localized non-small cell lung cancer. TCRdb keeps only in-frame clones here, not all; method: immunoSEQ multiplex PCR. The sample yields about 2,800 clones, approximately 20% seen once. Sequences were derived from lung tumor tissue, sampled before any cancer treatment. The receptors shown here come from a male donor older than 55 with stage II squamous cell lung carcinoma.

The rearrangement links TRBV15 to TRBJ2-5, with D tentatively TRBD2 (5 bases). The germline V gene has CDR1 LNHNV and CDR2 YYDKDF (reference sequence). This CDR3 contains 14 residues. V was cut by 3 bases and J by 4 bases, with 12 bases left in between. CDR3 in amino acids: CATSSAGGGETQYF. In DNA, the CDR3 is TGTGCCACCAGCAGCGCCGGTGGAGGAGAGACCCAGTACTTC.

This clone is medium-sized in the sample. CDR3 sequence reads: CASSYDGRGEQYF. The DNA of the CDR3 is TGTGCCAGCAGTTACGATGGCCGTGGCGAGCAGTACTTC. This chain connects TRBV6-8 to TRBJ2-7; D gene uncertain. Germline V gene data show CDR1 as MNHGY and CDR2 as SAAAGT. The CDR3 is made up of 13 amino acids. Trimming shortened V by 2 bases and J by 6 bases, and 11 bases separated the two germline ends.

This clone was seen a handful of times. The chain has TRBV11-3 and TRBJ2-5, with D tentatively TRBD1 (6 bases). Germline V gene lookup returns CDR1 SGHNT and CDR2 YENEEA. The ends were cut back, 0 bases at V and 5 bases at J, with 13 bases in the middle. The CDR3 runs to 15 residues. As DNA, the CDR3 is TGTGCCAGCAGCTTAGAGTGGAGGACAGCGGAGACCCAGTACTTC. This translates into CASSLEWRTAETQYF.

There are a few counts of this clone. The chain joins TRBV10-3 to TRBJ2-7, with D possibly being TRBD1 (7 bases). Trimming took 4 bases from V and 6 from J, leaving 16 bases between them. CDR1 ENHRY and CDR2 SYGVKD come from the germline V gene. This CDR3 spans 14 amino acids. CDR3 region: CAISARDRPGEQYF. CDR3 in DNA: TGTGCCATCAGTGCGCGGGACAGACCGGGCGAGCAGTACTTC.

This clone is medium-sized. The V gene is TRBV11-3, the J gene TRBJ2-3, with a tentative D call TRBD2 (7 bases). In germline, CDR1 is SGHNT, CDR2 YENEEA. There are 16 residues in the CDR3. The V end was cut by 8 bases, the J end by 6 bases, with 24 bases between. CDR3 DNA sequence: TGTGCCAGCTGTACCTCGGGGGGCGGGGTTTGGGATACGCAGTATTTT. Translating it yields CASCTSGGGVWDTQYF.

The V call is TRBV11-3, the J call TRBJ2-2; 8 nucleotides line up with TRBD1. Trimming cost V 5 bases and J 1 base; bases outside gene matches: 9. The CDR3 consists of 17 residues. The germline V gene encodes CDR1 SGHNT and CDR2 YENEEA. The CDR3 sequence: CASSPRAGTGNTGELFF. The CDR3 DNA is TGTGCCAGCAGCCCGCGGGCCGGGACAGGGAACACCGGGGAGCTGTTTTTT.

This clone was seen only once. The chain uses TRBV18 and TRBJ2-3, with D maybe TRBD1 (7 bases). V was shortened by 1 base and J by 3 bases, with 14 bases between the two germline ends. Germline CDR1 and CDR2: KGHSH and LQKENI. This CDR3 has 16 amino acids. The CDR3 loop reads CASSPRQGGRTDTQYF. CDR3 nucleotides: TGTGCCAGCTCACCACGGCAGGGGGGCCGGACAGATACGCAGTATTTT.

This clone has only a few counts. The CDR3 protein is CATLGGSNTGELFF. CDR3 nucleotides: TGTGCCACTTTGGGGGGATCGAACACCGGGGAGCTGTTTTTT. J is TRBJ2-2 and V is TRBV6-8; perhaps TRBD2 as D (6 bases). The CDR3 extends over 14 amino acids. V was trimmed by 10 bases and J by 0 bases, leaving 12 bases between them. Germline CDR1 and CDR2: MNHGY and SAAAGT.

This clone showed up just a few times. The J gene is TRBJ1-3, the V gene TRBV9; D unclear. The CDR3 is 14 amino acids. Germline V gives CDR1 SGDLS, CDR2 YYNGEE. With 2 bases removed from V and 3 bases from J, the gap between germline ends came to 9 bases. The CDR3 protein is CASSVDLFGNTIYF. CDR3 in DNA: TGTGCCAGCAGCGTCGATCTTTTTGGAAACACCATATATTTT.

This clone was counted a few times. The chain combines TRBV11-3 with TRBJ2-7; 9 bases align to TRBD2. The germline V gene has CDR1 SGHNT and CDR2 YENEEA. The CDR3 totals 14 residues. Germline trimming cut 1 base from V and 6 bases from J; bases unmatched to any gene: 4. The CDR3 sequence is CASSLVRAGGEQYF. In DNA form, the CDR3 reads TGTGCCAGCAGCTTAGTACGAGCGGGGGGCGAGCAGTACTTC.

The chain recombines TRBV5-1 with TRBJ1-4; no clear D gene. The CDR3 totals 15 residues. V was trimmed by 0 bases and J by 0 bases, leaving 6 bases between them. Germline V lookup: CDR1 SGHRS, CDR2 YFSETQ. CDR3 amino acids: CASSLGQTTNEKLFF. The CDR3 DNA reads TGCGCCAGCAGCTTGGGGCAGACAACTAATGAAAAACTGTTTTTT.

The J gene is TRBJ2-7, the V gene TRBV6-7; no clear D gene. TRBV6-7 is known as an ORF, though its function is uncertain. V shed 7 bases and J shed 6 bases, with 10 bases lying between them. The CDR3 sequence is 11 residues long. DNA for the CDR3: TGTGCCAGCACCCTCATGGCCGAGCAGTACTTC. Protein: CASTLMAEQYF.

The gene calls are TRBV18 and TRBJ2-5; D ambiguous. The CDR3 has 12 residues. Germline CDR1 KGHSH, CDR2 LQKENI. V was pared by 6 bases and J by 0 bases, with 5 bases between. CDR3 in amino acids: CASSPYQETQYF. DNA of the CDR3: TGTGCCAGCTCTCCTTACCAAGAGACCCAGTACTTC.

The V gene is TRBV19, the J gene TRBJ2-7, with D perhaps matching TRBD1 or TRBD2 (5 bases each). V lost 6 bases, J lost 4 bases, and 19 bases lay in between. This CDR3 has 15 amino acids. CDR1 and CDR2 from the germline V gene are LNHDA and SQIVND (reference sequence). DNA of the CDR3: TGTGCCAGTAGCAGTGCTGGGACCGCAATTTACGAGCAGTACTTC. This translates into CASSSAGTAIYEQYF.

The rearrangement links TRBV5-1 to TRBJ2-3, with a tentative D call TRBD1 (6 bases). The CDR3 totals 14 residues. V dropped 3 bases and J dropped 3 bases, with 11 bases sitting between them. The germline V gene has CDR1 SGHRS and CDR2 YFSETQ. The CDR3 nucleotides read TGCGCCAGCAGCTCACAGGGAGATACAGATACGCAGTATTTT. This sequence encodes CASSSQGDTDTQYF.

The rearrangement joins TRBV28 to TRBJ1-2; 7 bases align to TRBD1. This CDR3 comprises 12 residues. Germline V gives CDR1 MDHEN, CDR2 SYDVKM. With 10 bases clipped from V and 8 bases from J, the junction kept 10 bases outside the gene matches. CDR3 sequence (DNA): TGTGCCACCACCCCCAGACAGGGAGGCTACACCTTC. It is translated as CATTPRQGGYTF.

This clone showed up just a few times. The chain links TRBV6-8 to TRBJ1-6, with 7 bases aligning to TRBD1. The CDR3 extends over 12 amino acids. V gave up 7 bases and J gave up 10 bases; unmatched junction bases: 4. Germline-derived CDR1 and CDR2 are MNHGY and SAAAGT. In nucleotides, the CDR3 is TGTGCCAGCACGACAGGGAACTCACCCCTCCACTTT. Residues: CASTTGNSPLHF.

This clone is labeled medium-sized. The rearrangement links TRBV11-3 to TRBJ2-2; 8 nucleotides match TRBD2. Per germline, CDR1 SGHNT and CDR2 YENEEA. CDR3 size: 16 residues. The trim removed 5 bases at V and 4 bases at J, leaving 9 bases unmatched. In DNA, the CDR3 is TGTGCCAGCAGCCCCTCGGGAGGGGCGATCACCGGGGAGCTGTTTTTT. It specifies CASSPSGGAITGELFF.

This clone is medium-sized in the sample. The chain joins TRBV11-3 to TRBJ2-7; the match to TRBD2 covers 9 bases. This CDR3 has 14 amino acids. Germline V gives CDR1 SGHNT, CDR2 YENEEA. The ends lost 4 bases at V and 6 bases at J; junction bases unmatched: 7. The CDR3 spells CASSWGTSLSEQYF. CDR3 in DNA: TGTGCCAGCAGCTGGGGGACTAGCCTCTCCGAGCAGTACTTC.

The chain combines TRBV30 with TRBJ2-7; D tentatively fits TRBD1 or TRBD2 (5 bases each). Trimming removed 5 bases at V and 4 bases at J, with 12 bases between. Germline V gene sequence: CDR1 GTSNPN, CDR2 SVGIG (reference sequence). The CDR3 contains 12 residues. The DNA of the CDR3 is TGTGCCTGGCAGGGTGAGGGTTACGAGCAGTACTTC. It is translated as CAWQGEGYEQYF. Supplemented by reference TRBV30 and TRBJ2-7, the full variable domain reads SQTIHQWPATLVQPVGSPLSLECTVEGTSNPNLYWYRQAAGRGLQLLFYSVGIGQISSEVPQNLSASRPQDRQFILSSKKLLLSDSGFYLCAWQGEGYEQYFGPGTRLTVT.